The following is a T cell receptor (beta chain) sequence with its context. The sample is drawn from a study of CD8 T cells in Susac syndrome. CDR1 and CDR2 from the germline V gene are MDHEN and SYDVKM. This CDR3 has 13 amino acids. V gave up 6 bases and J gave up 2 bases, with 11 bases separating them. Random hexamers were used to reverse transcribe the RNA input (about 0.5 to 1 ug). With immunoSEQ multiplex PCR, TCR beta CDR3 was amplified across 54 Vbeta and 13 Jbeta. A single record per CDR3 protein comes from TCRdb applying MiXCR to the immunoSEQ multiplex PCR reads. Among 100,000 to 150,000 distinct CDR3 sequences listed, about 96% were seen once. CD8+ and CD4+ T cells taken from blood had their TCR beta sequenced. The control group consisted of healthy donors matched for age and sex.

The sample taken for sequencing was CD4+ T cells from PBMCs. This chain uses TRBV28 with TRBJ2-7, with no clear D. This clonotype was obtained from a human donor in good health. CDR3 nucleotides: TGTGCCAGCAGCCCGACCGTCACCTACGAGCAGTACTTC. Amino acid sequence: CASSPTVTYEQYF.